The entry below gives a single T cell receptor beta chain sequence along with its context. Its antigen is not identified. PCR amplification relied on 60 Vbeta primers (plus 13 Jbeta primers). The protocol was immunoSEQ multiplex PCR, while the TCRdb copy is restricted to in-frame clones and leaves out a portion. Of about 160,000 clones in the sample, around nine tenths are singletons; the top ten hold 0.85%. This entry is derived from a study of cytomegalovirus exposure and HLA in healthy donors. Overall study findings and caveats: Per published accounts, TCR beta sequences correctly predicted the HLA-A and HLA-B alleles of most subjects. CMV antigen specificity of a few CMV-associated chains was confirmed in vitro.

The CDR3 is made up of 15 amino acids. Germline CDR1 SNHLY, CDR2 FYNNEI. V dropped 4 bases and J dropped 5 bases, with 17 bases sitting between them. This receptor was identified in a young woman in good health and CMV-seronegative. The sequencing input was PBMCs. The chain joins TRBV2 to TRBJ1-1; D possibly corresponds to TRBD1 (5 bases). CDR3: CASSAGYQGRTEAFF. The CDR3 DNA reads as TGTGCCAGCAGTGCTGGGTATCAGGGTAGGACTGAAGCTTTCTTT.